This T cell receptor beta chain was profiled in a study of PD-L1 blockade in urothelial cancer. CDR3 size: 16 residues. V shed 2 bases, J shed 4 bases, and the junction held 5 bases outside the gene matches. Germline CDR1 SGHDT, CDR2 YYEEEE. Stated time point: pretreatment peripheral blood. Locally advanced or metastatic urothelial carcinoma affected the patients. Profiled with immunoSEQ multiplex PCR; TCRdb holds only in-frame clones, not every one. The sample carries 85,000 to 90,000 clones, around 89% recorded once. Material: PBMCs, obtained around atezolizumab (anti-PD-L1) treatment. The rearrangement uses TRBV5-6 and TRBJ2-1, with TRBD2 matching over 11 bases. The receptor comes from a woman of 80 years or more with urothelial cancer. CDR3 protein: CASSFLAGGGYNEQFF. The CDR3, as DNA: TGTGCCAGCAGCTTCCTAGCGGGAGGTGGGTACAATGAGCAGTTCTTC.